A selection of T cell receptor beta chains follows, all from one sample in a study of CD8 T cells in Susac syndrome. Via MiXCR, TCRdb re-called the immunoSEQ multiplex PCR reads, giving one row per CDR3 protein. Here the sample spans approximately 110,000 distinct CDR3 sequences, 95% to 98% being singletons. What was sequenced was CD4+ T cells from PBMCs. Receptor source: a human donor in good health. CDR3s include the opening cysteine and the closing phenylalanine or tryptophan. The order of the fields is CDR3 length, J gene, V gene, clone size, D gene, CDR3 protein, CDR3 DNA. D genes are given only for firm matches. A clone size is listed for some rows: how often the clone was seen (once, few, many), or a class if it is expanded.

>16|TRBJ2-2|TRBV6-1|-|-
CASSGIGGLIAGELFF
TGTGCCAGCAGTGGGATTGGGGGGCTGATCGCCGGGGAGCTGTTTTTT
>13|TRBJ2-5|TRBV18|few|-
CASSPAGAETQYF
TGTGCCAGCTCACCGGCAGGGGCCGAGACCCAGTACTTC
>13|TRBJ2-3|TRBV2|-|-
CASRVTGADTQYF
TGTGCCAGCAGGGTTACGGGCGCAGATACGCAGTATTTT
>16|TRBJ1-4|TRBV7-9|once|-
CASSLGLGGRNEKLFF
TGTGCCAGCAGCTTGGGGCTAGGAGGGCGGAATGAAAAACTGTTTTTT
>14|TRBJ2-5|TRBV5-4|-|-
CASSLGQGQETQYF
TGTGCCAGCAGCTTGGGGCAGGGTCAAGAGACCCAGTACTTC
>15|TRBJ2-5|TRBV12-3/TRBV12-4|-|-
CASSSHGQNQETQYF
TGTGCCAGCAGTTCCCATGGACAGAATCAAGAGACCCAGTACTTC
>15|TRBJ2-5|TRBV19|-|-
CASSGVRRGRKTQYF
TGTGCCAGTAGTGGTGTCCGGAGGGGCAGAAAGACCCAGTACTTC
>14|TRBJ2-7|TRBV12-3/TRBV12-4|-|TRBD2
CASSLLAGNHEQYF
TGTGCCAGCAGTTTATTAGCGGGGAACCACGAGCAGTACTTC
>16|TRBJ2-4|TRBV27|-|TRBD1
CASSKTGGATKNIQYF
TGTGCCAGCAGTAAGACAGGGGGCGCAACCAAAAACATTCAGTACTTC
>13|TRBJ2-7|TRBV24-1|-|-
CATSDSRAAEQYF
TGTGCCACCAGTGATAGTAGAGCAGCAGAGCAGTACTTC
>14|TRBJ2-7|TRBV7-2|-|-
CASRPYTSSYEQYF
TGTGCCAGCAGACCATACACGAGCTCCTACGAGCAGTACTTC
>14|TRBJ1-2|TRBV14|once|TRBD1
CASSHPGGGYGYTF
TGTGCCAGCAGCCACCCAGGGGGCGGCTATGGCTACACCTTC
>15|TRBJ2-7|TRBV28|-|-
CASSVQGLGAYEQYF
TGTGCCAGCAGTGTACAAGGGCTTGGGGCCTACGAGCAGTACTTC
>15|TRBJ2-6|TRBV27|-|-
CASSRENSGANVLTF
TGTGCCAGCAGCCGGGAAAACTCTGGGGCCAACGTCCTGACTTTC
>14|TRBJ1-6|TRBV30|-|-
CAWTPDWTNSPLHF
TGTGCCTGGACCCCGGACTGGACGAATTCACCCCTCCACTTT
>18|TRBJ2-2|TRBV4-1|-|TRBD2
CASSQEPLGGPNTGELFF
TGCGCCAGCAGCCAAGAGCCCTTGGGAGGGCCGAACACCGGGGAGCTGTTTTTT
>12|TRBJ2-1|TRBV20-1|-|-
CSASGNDNEQFF
TGCAGTGCTAGCGGGAATGACAATGAGCAGTTCTTC
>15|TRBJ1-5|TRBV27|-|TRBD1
CASRIDRGLNQPQHF
TGTGCCAGCAGGATCGACAGGGGGTTAAATCAGCCCCAGCATTTT
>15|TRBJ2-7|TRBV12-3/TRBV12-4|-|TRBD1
CASSQTDRALHEQYF
TGTGCCAGCAGTCAGACGGACAGGGCCCTGCACGAGCAGTACTTC
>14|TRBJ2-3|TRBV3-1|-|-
CASSSLRGGNTQYF
TGTGCCAGCAGCTCCCTCAGAGGTGGGAATACGCAGTATTTT
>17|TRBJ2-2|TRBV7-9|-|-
CASSPKQSFANTGELFF
TGTGCCAGCAGTCCTAAACAAAGCTTTGCGAACACCGGGGAGCTGTTTTTT
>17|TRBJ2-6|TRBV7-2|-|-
CASSGRGVDSGANVLTF
TGTGCCAGCAGCGGCAGGGGGGTAGACTCTGGGGCCAACGTCCTGACTTTC
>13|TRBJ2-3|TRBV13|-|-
CASSTTVPDTQYF
TGTGCCAGCAGCACCACCGTTCCGGATACGCAGTATTTT
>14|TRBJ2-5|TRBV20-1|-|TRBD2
CSAPGLAGVETQYF
TGCAGTGCCCCTGGACTAGCGGGAGTAGAGACCCAGTACTTC
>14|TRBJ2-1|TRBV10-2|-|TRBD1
CASRGQGADNEQFF
TGCGCCAGCAGAGGACAGGGGGCAGACAATGAGCAGTTCTTC
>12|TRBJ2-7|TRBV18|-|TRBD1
CASSSTGGEQYF
TGTGCCAGCTCATCCACAGGGGGCGAGCAGTACTTC
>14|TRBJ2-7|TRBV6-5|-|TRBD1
CASRGQGSSYEQYF
TGTGCCAGCAGGGGACAGGGGTCCTCCTACGAGCAGTACTTC
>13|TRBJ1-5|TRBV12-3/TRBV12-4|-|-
CASSFGPWQPQHF
TGTGCCAGCAGTTTTGGGCCGTGGCAGCCCCAGCATTTT
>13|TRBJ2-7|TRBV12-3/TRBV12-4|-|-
CASIGDSLGEQYF
TGTGCCAGCATCGGGGACTCGCTTGGCGAGCAGTACTTC
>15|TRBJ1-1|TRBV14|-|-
CASSQAQTAYTEAFF
TGTGCCAGCAGCCAAGCACAGACAGCTTACACTGAAGCTTTCTTT
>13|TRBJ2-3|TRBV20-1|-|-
CSARSRTDNTQYF
TGCAGTGCTCGCAGTCGGACAGACAATACGCAGTATTTT
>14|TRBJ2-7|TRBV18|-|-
CASSTGKGPGEQYF
TGTGCCAGCTCAACGGGGAAGGGGCCCGGCGAGCAGTACTTC
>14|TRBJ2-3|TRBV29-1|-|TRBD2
CSVELAGSPDTQYF
TGCAGCGTTGAGCTAGCGGGAAGTCCAGATACGCAGTATTTT
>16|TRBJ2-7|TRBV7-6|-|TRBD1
CASSSRGTGRFPEQYF
TGTGCCAGCAGCTCGAGAGGGACAGGGAGGTTTCCCGAGCAGTACTTC
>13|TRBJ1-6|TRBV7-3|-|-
CASSSRQNSPLHF
TGTGCCAGCAGCTCGCGACAGAACTCACCCCTCCACTTT
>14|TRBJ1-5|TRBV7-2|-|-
CASSLVEGNQPQHF
TGTGCCAGCAGCTTAGTCGAAGGCAATCAGCCCCAGCATTTT
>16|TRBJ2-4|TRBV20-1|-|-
CSAAPKGGEGENIQYF
TGCAGTGCCGCACCGAAGGGAGGAGAAGGGGAAAACATTCAGTACTTC
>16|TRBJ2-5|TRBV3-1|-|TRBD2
CASSQALAGGWETQYF
TGTGCCAGCAGCCAAGCACTAGCGGGAGGTTGGGAGACCCAGTACTTC
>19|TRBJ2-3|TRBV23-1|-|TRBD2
CASSQSAGLAGDGADTQYF
TGCGCCAGCAGTCAATCGGCGGGACTAGCGGGAGACGGGGCAGATACGCAGTATTTT
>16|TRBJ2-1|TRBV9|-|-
CASSRSRPGAIGEQFF
TGTGCCAGCAGCCGTAGTCGACCGGGGGCGATCGGTGAGCAGTTCTTC
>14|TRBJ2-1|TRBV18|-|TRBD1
CASSPKTGTDEQFF
TGTGCCAGCTCACCAAAGACAGGGACCGATGAGCAGTTCTTC
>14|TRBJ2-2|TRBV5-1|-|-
CASSFQGTTGELFF
TGCGCCAGCAGCTTCCAGGGTACCACCGGGGAGCTGTTTTTT
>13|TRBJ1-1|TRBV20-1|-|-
CSARKTARTEAFF
TGCAGTGCTAGAAAGACAGCGAGAACTGAAGCTTTCTTT
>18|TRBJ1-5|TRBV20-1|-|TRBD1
CSARDELGQGAGNQPQHF
TGCAGTGCTAGAGATGAACTTGGACAGGGGGCTGGCAATCAGCCCCAGCATTTT